A selection of T cell receptor beta chains follows, all from one sample in a study of blood T cells in healthy people across ages. TCRdb reanalysed the 5' RACE reads using MiXCR and keeps one entry per CDR3 protein. The data contain 700,000 or so distinct CDR3 sequences, about a fifth of them singletons. Sequenced material: blood. The receptor source for this set is a man in his 70s in good health. Both conserved end residues are part of each CDR3.

len: 16
v_gene: TRBV7-8
j_gene: TRBJ2-3
CDR3aa: CASSINSGAGADTQYF

len: 15
v_gene: TRBV6-5
j_gene: TRBJ1-4
CDR3aa: CASRIGKRPNEKLFF

len: 12
v_gene: TRBV29-1
j_gene: TRBJ2-1
CDR3aa: CSVESSSNEQFF

len: 18
v_gene: TRBV3-1
j_gene: TRBJ1-3
CDR3aa: CASSRPRVQGFSGNTIYF

len: 15
v_gene: TRBV7-9
j_gene: TRBJ1-1
CDR3aa: CASSGQGLGNTEAFF

len: 14
v_gene: TRBV27
j_gene: TRBJ2-1
CDR3aa: CASSFLAGSIEQFF

len: 15
v_gene: TRBV24-1
j_gene: TRBJ2-1
CDR3aa: CATSDRVAGVHEQFF

len: 17
v_gene: TRBV7-2
j_gene: TRBJ2-3
CDR3aa: CASSLNPGTSRTDTQYF

len: 13
v_gene: TRBV11-2
j_gene: TRBJ1-1
CDR3aa: CASGTGANTEAFF

len: 12
v_gene: TRBV6-1
j_gene: TRBJ2-2
CDR3aa: CATAAFFRELFF

len: 15
v_gene: TRBV7-9
j_gene: TRBJ2-1
CDR3aa: CASSLRQGKGNEQFF

len: 15
v_gene: TRBV29-1
j_gene: TRBJ2-1
CDR3aa: CSVSMGGSPWDEQFF

len: 15
v_gene: TRBV7-3
j_gene: TRBJ2-3
CDR3aa: CASSLNGRGLDTQYF

len: 13
v_gene: TRBV5-1
j_gene: TRBJ2-5
CDR3aa: CASSPQIQETQYF

len: 14
v_gene: TRBV7-2
j_gene: TRBJ1-5
CDR3aa: CASSLGTNNQPQHF

len: 14
v_gene: TRBV6-6
j_gene: TRBJ1-1
CDR3aa: CASRPRGRNTEAFF

len: 16
v_gene: TRBV10-3
j_gene: NA
CDR3aa: CAISEFDAGVTYEQYF

len: 16
v_gene: TRBV12-3/TRBV12-4
j_gene: TRBJ2-5
CDR3aa: CASSRTSGGFGRSQYF

len: 16
v_gene: TRBV6-2/TRBV6-3
j_gene: TRBJ1-2
CDR3aa: CASSYARTGGDYGYTF

len: 15
v_gene: TRBV9
j_gene: TRBJ2-1
CDR3aa: CASSPSGLTYNEQFF

len: 16
v_gene: TRBV10-3
j_gene: TRBJ2-3
CDR3aa: CAIRNGAGTSTDTQYF

len: 15
v_gene: TRBV7-8
j_gene: TRBJ1-3
CDR3aa: CASSSTDLHGNTIYF

len: 11
v_gene: TRBV29-1
j_gene: TRBJ1-1
CDR3aa: CSGQQGTEAFF

len: 15
v_gene: TRBV12-3/TRBV12-4
j_gene: TRBJ1-5
CDR3aa: CASSLKGNSNQPQHF

len: 14
v_gene: TRBV28
j_gene: TRBJ2-3
CDR3aa: CASHTQPSTDTQYF